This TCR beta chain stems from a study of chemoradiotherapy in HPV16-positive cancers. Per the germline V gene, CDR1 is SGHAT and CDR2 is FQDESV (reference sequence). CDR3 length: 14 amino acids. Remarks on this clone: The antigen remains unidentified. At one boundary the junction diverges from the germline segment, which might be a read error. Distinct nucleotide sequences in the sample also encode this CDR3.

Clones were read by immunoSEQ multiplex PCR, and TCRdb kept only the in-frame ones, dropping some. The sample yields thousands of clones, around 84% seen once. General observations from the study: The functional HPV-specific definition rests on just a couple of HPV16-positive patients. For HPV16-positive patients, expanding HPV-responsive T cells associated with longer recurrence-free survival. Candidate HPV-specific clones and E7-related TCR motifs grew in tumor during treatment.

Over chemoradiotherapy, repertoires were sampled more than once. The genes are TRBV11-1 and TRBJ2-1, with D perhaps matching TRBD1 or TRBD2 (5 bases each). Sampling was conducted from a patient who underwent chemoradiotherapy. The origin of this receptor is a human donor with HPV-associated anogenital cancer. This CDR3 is CASSPDEGYNEQFF. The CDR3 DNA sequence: TGTGCCAGCAGCCCAGACGAGGGGTACAATGAACAGTTCTTC. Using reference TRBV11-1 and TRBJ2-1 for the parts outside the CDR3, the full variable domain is EAEVAQSPRYKITEKSQAVAFWCDPISGHATLYWYRQILGQGPELLVQFQDESVVDDSQLPKDRFSAERLKGVDSTLKIQPAELGDSAMYLCASSPDEGYNEQFFGPGTRLTVL.